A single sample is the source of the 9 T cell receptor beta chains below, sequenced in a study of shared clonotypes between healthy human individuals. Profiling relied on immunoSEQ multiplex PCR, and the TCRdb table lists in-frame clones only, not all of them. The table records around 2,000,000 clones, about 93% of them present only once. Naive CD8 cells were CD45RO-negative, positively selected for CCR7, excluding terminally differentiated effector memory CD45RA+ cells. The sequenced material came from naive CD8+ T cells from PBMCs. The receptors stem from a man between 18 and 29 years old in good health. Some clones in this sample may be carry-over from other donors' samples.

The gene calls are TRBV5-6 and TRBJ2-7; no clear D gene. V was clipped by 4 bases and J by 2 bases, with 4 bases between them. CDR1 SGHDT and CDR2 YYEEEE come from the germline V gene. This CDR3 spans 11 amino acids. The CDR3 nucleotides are TGTGCCAGCAGCGGAACCTACGAGCAGTACTTC. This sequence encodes CASSGTYEQYF.

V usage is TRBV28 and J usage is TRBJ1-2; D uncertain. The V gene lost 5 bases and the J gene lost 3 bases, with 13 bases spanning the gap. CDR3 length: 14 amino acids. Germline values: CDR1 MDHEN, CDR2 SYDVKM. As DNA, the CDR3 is TGTGCCAGCAGTCCCTCGACGTGGGACTATGGCTACACCTTC. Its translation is CASSPSTWDYGYTF.

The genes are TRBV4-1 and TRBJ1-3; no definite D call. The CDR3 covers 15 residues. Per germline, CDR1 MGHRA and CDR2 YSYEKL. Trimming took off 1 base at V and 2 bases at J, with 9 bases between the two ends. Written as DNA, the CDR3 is TGCGCCAGCAGCCAAGGGGCCCAAACTGGAAACACCATATATTTT. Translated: CASSQGAQTGNTIYF.

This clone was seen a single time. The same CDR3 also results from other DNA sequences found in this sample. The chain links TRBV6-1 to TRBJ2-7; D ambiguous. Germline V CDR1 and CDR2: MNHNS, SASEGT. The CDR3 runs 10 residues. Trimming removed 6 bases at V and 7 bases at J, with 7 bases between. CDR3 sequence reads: CASSGYEQYF. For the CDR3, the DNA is TGTGCCAGCAGCGGTTATGAGCAGTACTTC.

The CDR3: CASGTGRNQPQHF. CDR3 coding DNA: TGTGCTTCCGGGACAGGGAGGAATCAGCCCCAGCATTTT. The chain carries TRBV19 and TRBJ1-5; 9 bases align to TRBD1. Germline V CDR1 and CDR2: LNHDA, SQIVND (reference sequence). The CDR3 extends over 13 amino acids.

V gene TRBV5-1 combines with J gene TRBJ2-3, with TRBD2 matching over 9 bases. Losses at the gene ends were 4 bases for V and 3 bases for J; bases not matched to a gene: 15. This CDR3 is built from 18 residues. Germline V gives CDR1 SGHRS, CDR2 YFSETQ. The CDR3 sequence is CASSLSPISGRGTDTQYF. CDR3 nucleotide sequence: TGCGCCAGCAGCCTCTCTCCCATTAGCGGGAGAGGGACAGATACGCAGTATTTT.

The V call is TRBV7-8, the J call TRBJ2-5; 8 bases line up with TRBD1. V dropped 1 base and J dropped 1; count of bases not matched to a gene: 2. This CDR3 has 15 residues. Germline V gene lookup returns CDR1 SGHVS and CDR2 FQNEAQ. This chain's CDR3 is CASSLGRGLQETQYF. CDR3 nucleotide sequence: TGTGCCAGCAGCTTAGGCAGGGGGCTCCAAGAGACCCAGTACTTC.

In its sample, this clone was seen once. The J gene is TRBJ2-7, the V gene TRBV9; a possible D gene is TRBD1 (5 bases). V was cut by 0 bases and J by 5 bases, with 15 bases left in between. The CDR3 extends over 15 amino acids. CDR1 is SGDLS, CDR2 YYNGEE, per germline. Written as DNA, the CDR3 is TGTGCCAGCAGCGTAGACGTGGCAGGGATCCACGAGCAGTACTTC. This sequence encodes CASSVDVAGIHEQYF.

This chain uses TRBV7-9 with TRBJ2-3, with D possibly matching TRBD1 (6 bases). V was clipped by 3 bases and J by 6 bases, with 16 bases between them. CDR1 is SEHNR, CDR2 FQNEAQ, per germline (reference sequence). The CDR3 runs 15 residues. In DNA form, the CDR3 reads TGTGCCAGCAGCTTCCTGCAGGGGCTGGTGGATACGCAGTATTTT. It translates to CASSFLQGLVDTQYF.